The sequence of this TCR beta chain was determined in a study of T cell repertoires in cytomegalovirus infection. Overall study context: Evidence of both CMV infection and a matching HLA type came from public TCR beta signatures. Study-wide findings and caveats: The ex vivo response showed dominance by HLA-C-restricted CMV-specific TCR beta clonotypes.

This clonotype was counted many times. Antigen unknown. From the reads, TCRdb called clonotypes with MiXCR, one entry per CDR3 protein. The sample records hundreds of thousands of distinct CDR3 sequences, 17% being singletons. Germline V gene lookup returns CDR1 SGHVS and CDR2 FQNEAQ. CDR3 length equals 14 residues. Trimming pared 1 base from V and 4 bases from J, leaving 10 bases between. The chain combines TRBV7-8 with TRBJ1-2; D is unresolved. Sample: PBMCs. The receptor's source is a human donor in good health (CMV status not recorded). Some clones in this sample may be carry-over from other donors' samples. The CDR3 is CASSLVVGGYGYTF. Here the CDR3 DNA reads TGTGCCAGCAGCTTAGTGGTTGGTGGCTATGGCTACACCTTC.